These 22 T cell receptor beta chains were all obtained from the same sample, sequenced in a study of T cells in localized non-small cell lung cancer. The repertoire was sequenced with immunoSEQ multiplex PCR; TCRdb's copy has only in-frame clones and lacks some. Counted here are 7,500 to 8,500 clones, around 59% occurring once; the ten biggest clones make up about 7.5%. The sample was lymph node tissue, taken before any cancer treatment. These receptors came from a male donor at least 60 years old with stage I squamous cell lung carcinoma.

The rearrangement uses TRBV30 and TRBJ2-3; 11 bases match TRBD2. Germline-derived CDR1 and CDR2 are GTSNPN and SVGIG (reference sequence). The CDR3 consists of 14 residues. After removal of 8 bases from V and 6 bases from J, the junction contained 10 bases not matched to a gene. The CDR3 DNA follows: TGTGCCGCGGAGGTAGCGGGAGGGAGGGATACGCAGTATTTT. It is translated as CAAEVAGGRDTQYF.

As to this clone: Within the sample, other DNA sequences also encode this same CDR3. The chain employs TRBV19 and TRBJ2-3; D is ambiguous. Germline lookup yields CDR1 LNHDA and CDR2 SQIVND (reference sequence). With 6 bases removed from V and 4 bases from J, the gap between germline ends came to 5 bases. The CDR3 runs to 11 residues. The CDR3 DNA follows: TGTGCCAGTAGGTTGGCAGATACGCAGTATTTT. Translating it yields CASRLADTQYF.

The J gene is TRBJ2-3, the V gene TRBV12-5; D unresolved. The CDR3 totals 11 residues. The germline V gene encodes CDR1 LGHNT and CDR2 FRNRAP. The DNA of the CDR3 is TGTGCCAGCACCCTCGGCGGTACGCAGTATTTT. Translated, it gives CASTLGGTQYF.

This clone was seen a handful of times. This chain connects TRBV11-3 to TRBJ1-1; 7 bases agree with TRBD1. The CDR3 runs to 14 residues. Germline V gene lookup returns CDR1 SGHNT and CDR2 YENEEA. V lost 3 bases, J lost 6 bases, and 7 bases stayed unmatched. The CDR3: CASSLGDSSSEAFF. For the CDR3, the DNA is TGTGCCAGCAGCTTGGGGGACAGTTCTTCTGAAGCTTTCTTT.

CDR3 loop: CASSLGLAGVETQYF. CDR3 DNA: TGTGCCAGCAGTTTGGGATTAGCGGGAGTAGAGACCCAGTACTTC. This chain uses TRBV28 with TRBJ2-5; 9 nucleotides match TRBD2. The CDR3 covers 15 residues. The germline V gene encodes CDR1 MDHEN and CDR2 SYDVKM. Germline trimming cut 3 bases from V and 4 bases from J; bases unmatched to any gene: 6.

This clone was seen just once. The chain is built from TRBV28 and TRBJ2-7; D remains unclear. Germline-derived CDR1 and CDR2 are MDHEN and SYDVKM. Trimming took 5 bases from V and 2 from J, leaving 10 bases between them. CDR3 length: 13 amino acids. For the CDR3, the DNA is TGTGCCAGCAGTCAATCCGGCCCCTACGAGCAGTACTTC. It yields the protein CASSQSGPYEQYF.

The gene calls are TRBV4-1 and TRBJ2-7; the D is unclear. The CDR3 is made up of 15 amino acids. Germline CDR1 MGHRA, CDR2 YSYEKL. V shed 0 bases and J shed 5 bases, with 14 bases lying between them. In DNA, the CDR3 is TGCGCCAGCAGCCAAGATCTCAGGTTAGCCAACGAGCAGTACTTC. Encoded protein: CASSQDLRLANEQYF.

The rearrangement uses TRBV19 and TRBJ2-5; TRBD1 matches at 9 bases. The germline gives CDR1 LNHDA, CDR2 SQIVND (reference sequence). The CDR3 has 13 amino acids. J gave up 4 bases and V 4 bases, and 1 base lay outside the gene matches. CDR3: CASSTDRGETQYF. Here the CDR3 DNA reads TGTGCCAGTAGTACGGACAGGGGAGAGACCCAGTACTTC.

Here the CDR3 reads CASSQNRGDTEAFF. As DNA, the CDR3 is TGTGCCAGCTCACAAAACAGGGGGGACACTGAAGCTTTCTTT. The chain joins TRBV18 to TRBJ1-1, with 8 bases aligning to TRBD1. Germline assignment: CDR1 KGHSH and CDR2 LQKENI. V trimming: 4 bases; J trimming: 3 bases; junction bases outside the gene matches: 4. CDR3 size: 14 residues.

There are a few counts of this clone. The V gene is TRBV11-3, the J gene TRBJ2-5; D is ambiguous. Per germline, CDR1 SGHNT and CDR2 YENEEA. V lost 3 bases, J lost 5 bases, and 19 bases lay in between. The CDR3 is 16 residues long. The chain's CDR3 is CASSLRLSVTLETQYF. DNA of the CDR3: TGTGCCAGCAGCTTGCGGTTGTCAGTGACCTTGGAGACCCAGTACTTC.

Relative to its sample, this clone is medium-sized. V usage is TRBV4-1 and J usage is TRBJ2-7; 10 bases align to TRBD1. V shed 1 base, J shed 5 bases, and the junction held 8 bases outside the gene matches. This CDR3 comprises 16 residues. Looked up from germline, CDR1 is MGHRA and CDR2 is YSYEKL. CDR3 bases: TGCGCCAGCAGCCAAGCAGGGACAGGGGAAGTCCACGAGCAGTACTTC. Encoded protein: CASSQAGTGEVHEQYF.

Only a few counts were recorded for this clone. The chain employs TRBV9 and TRBJ2-5; 10 bases fit TRBD2. This CDR3 comprises 16 residues. CDR1 SGDLS and CDR2 YYNGEE come from the germline V gene. The V segment lost 3 bases and the J segment 4 bases; nucleotides outside the gene matches: 9. The CDR3 spells CASSAASGRTVETQYF. DNA of the CDR3: TGTGCCAGCAGCGCCGCTAGCGGGAGAACCGTAGAGACCCAGTACTTC.

This clone was picked up one time. J is TRBJ1-2 and V is TRBV29-1; TRBD1 is a possible D gene (5 bases). Germline V gene data show CDR1 as SQVTM and CDR2 as ANQGSEA. V dropped 3 bases and J dropped 6 bases, with 14 bases sitting between them. The CDR3 spans 13 residues. The CDR3 nucleotides are TGCAGCGTTGACCCTCAGGGTACGCATGGCTACACCTTC. Amino acids: CSVDPQGTHGYTF.

This clone was picked up a small number of times. V usage is TRBV2 and J usage is TRBJ2-7; D remains unclear. Germline assignment: CDR1 SNHLY and CDR2 FYNNEI. Deletions cut 8 bases from V and 5 bases from J, with 16 bases between. The CDR3 consists of 13 residues. DNA of the CDR3: TGTGCCAGCTTAGCCTTCCTACCCAACGAGCAGTACTTC. Residues: CASLAFLPNEQYF.

V usage is TRBV6-9 and J usage is TRBJ1-3, with D unclear. Germline CDR1 MNHGY, CDR2 SVAAGI. Trimming cost V 8 bases and J 2 bases, with 7 bases left between them. The CDR3 is made up of 12 amino acids. The CDR3 sequence is CASVGAGNTIYF. The CDR3 DNA follows: TGTGCCAGCGTTGGGGCTGGAAACACCATATATTTT.

The rearrangement links TRBV29-1 to TRBJ1-1; D is perhaps TRBD1 (5 bases). The length of the CDR3 is 16 residues. The V and J ends lost 5 bases and 1 base respectively, with 20 bases between them. Germline CDR1 SQVTM, CDR2 ANQGSEA. In nucleotides, the CDR3 is TGCAGCGTTCTGGCTTATCCGGGGCCCGAGAACACTGAAGCTTTCTTT. Translated, it gives CSVLAYPGPENTEAFF.

The rearrangement links TRBV2 to TRBJ1-2; D remains unclear. Germline CDR1 is SNHLY and CDR2 is FYNNEI. V lost 10 bases and J 4 bases, leaving 13 bases between the germline ends. The length of the CDR3 is 12 residues. In DNA, the CDR3 is TGTGCCACCTCACTCCGGGCCTATGGCTACACCTTC. Translated: CATSLRAYGYTF. Full variable domain (outside the CDR3, taken from reference TRBV2 and TRBJ1-2): EPEVTQTPSHQVTQMGQEVILRCVPISNHLYFYWYRQILGQKVEFLVSFYNNEISEKSEIFDDQFSVERPDGSNFTLKIRSTKLEDSAMYFCATSLRAYGYTFGSGTRLTVV.

This clone is medium-sized (0.01 to 0.1%). The V gene is TRBV28, the J gene TRBJ1-4, with TRBD1 matching over 7 bases. Germline loops: CDR1 MDHEN, CDR2 SYDVKM. This CDR3 contains 15 residues. With 7 bases clipped from V and 0 bases from J, the junction kept 5 bases outside the gene matches. The CDR3 protein is CASKNTGATNEKLFF. CDR3 nucleotides: TGTGCCAGCAAAAATACAGGGGCAACTAATGAAAAACTGTTTTTT.

CDR3 DNA sequence: TGTGCCAGTAGTATTAGTGCAAGCTCAGATACGCAGTATTTT. Protein sequence: CASSISASSDTQYF. This chain uses TRBV19 with TRBJ2-3; D not certain. The ends were cut back, 3 bases at V and 4 bases at J, with 11 bases in the middle. The CDR3 covers 14 residues. Germline loops: CDR1 LNHDA, CDR2 SQIVND (reference sequence).

This clone has just one count. The chain is built from TRBV28 and TRBJ1-3, with 7 nucleotides matching TRBD1. The CDR3 covers 15 residues. Germline V gene lookup returns CDR1 MDHEN and CDR2 SYDVKM. The J segment lost 4 bases and the V segment lost 2 bases, leaving 5 bases of the junction unmatched. In DNA form, the CDR3 reads TGTGCCAGCAGTTTACTCCTGGACAGGGGAAACACCATATATTTT. It codes for CASSLLLDRGNTIYF.

The chain joins TRBV18 to TRBJ1-2, with D tentatively TRBD1 (6 bases). The germline V gene encodes CDR1 KGHSH and CDR2 LQKENI. The CDR3 extends over 13 amino acids. Trimming cost V 3 bases and J 9 bases, with 14 bases left between them. CDR3 in DNA: TGTGCCAGCTCACCCAATGGACAGTTTAGCTACACCTTC. This translates into CASSPNGQFSYTF.

This clone was counted a few times. This rearrangement joins TRBV6-8 to TRBJ1-1; TRBD1 matches 9 bases. With 5 bases clipped from V and 9 bases from J, the junction kept 4 bases outside the gene matches. From germline, CDR1 is MNHGY and CDR2 SAAAGT. This CDR3 is 12 amino acids long. CDR3 sequence reads: CASSLDRGKAFF. The CDR3 nucleotides read TGTGCCAGCAGTCTCGACAGGGGGAAAGCTTTCTTT.